This TCR beta chain was captured by sequencing in a study of T cell responses to AZD1222 COVID-19 vaccine. The CDR3 is made up of 13 amino acids. Germline V CDR1 and CDR2: SGHRS, YFSETQ. V lost 4 bases, J lost 2 bases, and 0 bases stayed unmatched. With respect to this clone: The same CDR3 is also encoded by other DNA sequences in this sample.

Assay: immunoSEQ multiplex PCR; the TCRdb copy retains only in-frame clones and omits some. The sample includes approximately 120,000 clones, about 90% seen only once; the top ten take over 4%. The TCR originated in an adult in good health. The source was peripheral blood, collected on day 0 of AZD1222 vaccination. The rearrangement uses TRBV5-1 and TRBJ1-2, with TRBD1 matching over 9 bases. CDR3 bases: TGCGCCAGCAGCGGACAGGGGAACTATGGCTACACCTTC. This sequence encodes CASSGQGNYGYTF.